Following are 7 T cell receptor beta chains from one sample sequenced in a study of spatial heterogeneity in lung cancer. TCRdb ran MiXCR on the 5' RACE reads and lists one entry per CDR3 protein. The top ten hold about 55% of the sample, which has about 45,000 distinct CDR3 sequences, roughly 13% seen once. Time point described: sample taken at primary tumor resection. Sequencing used PBMCs, obtained at surgery. The origin of the receptors is a male donor with early-stage non-small cell lung cancer.

This clonotype was counted many times. The chain has TRBV20-1 and TRBJ2-3, with 8 bases fitting TRBD2. Germline CDR1 is DFQATT and CDR2 is SNEGSKA (reference sequence). CDR3 size: 15 residues. V was pared by 3 bases and J by 0 bases, with 5 bases of the junction left unmatched. This CDR3 is CSASLAGPSTDTQYF. In DNA form, the CDR3 reads TGCAGTGCTAGCTTAGCGGGACCTAGCACAGATACGCAGTATTTT.

This clonotype turned up a few times. The gene calls are TRBV29-1 and TRBJ1-3; D is uncertain. Deletions cut 2 bases from V and 2 bases from J, with 7 bases between. The CDR3 runs 13 residues. From germline, CDR1 is SQVTM and CDR2 ANQGSEA. CDR3 sequence (DNA): TGCAGCGTTGAAAGGCGTGCTGGAAACACCATATATTTT. Its translation is CSVERRAGNTIYF.

This clonotype was recorded at least ten times. This chain connects TRBV7-9 to TRBJ2-7; TRBD1 or TRBD2 may be the D gene (5 bases each). Germline loops: CDR1 SEHNR, CDR2 FQNEAQ (reference sequence). This CDR3 is built from 16 residues. Trimming cost V 2 bases and J 2 bases, with 16 bases left between them. The CDR3 nucleotides are TGTGCCAGCAGCTTACCCTCTCGGGACGGTACCTACGAGCAGTACTTC. Translated, it gives CASSLPSRDGTYEQYF.

This clonotype occurred a few times. The chain is built from TRBV7-9 and TRBJ1-6, with D unresolved. The germline gives CDR1 SEHNR, CDR2 FQNEAQ (reference sequence). The CDR3 extends over 13 amino acids. V shed 2 bases and J shed 8 bases, with 7 bases lying between them. The CDR3 sequence is CASSLQRDSPLHF. CDR3 nucleotide sequence: TGTGCCAGCAGCTTACAACGGGATTCACCCCTCCACTTT.

In its sample, this clonotype was seen a few times. The chain recombines TRBV7-2 with TRBJ1-2; no clear D. This CDR3 region has 14 residues. V was clipped by 1 base and J by 3 bases, with 9 bases between them. Germline values: CDR1 SGHTA, CDR2 FQGNSA. The CDR3 DNA follows: TGTGCCAGCAGCTTAGGAGGCACCGACTATGGCTACACCTTC. Amino acid sequence: CASSLGGTDYGYTF.

This chain joins TRBV29-1 and TRBJ2-1; a weak D match, TRBD2 (6 bases). The V end lost 3 bases, the J end lost 4 bases, and 16 bases lay between the germline ends. Per the germline V gene, CDR1 is SQVTM and CDR2 is ANQGSEA. This CDR3 has 15 residues. CDR3 coding DNA: TGCAGCGTTGACCACCTAGCGTCGATTTACAATGAGCAGTTCTTC. Residues: CSVDHLASIYNEQFF.

CDR3: CASTPRWGSRETQYF. CDR3 bases: TGTGCCAGCACCCCTCGGTGGGGCTCCAGAGAGACCCAGTACTTC. This chain connects TRBV2 to TRBJ2-5, with D perhaps matching TRBD1 (5 bases). This CDR3 spans 15 amino acids. Germline V lookup: CDR1 SNHLY, CDR2 FYNNEI. Trimming removed 7 bases at V and 4 bases at J, with 19 bases between.